Listed here are 4 T cell receptor beta chains from one sample, sequenced in a study of human CD8 memory T cell subsets. The TCR beta sequencing libraries came from UMI-labeled 5' RACE. TCRdb derives one entry per CDR3 protein from the 5' RACE reads, leaving out DNA. With several thousand distinct CDR3 sequences in the sample, the ten largest clones hold roughly 23%. The source material was CD8+ T cells from PBMCs. The receptors derive from a human donor in good health.

This sequence joins TRBV7-9 and TRBJ2-7; the TCRdb D gene call, TRBD2, has no DNA to confirm it. Germline V gene lookup returns CDR1 SEHNR and CDR2 FQNEAQ (reference sequence). This CDR3 spans 16 amino acids. This CDR3 reads CASSLVNGAGAYEQYF.

This rearrangement joins TRBV28 to TRBJ2-5; the D call of TRBD1 rests on TCRdb alone, since no DNA is present to check it. From germline, CDR1 is MDHEN and CDR2 SYDVKM. The CDR3 extends over 15 amino acids. The CDR3 sequence: CASSLQQGWQETQYF.

The chain joins TRBV5-1 to TRBJ2-1. The CDR3 is made up of 15 amino acids. Germline CDR1 reads SGHRS; CDR2 reads YFSETQ. CDR3 protein: CASSLALLGMHEQFF.

This chain links TRBV11-1 with TRBJ2-7; checking the TCRdb D call of TRBD2 is not possible without DNA. The germline CDR1 and CDR2 sequences are SGHAT and FQDESV (reference sequence). This CDR3 contains 14 residues. CDR3 region: CASSTTTSVIEQYF.